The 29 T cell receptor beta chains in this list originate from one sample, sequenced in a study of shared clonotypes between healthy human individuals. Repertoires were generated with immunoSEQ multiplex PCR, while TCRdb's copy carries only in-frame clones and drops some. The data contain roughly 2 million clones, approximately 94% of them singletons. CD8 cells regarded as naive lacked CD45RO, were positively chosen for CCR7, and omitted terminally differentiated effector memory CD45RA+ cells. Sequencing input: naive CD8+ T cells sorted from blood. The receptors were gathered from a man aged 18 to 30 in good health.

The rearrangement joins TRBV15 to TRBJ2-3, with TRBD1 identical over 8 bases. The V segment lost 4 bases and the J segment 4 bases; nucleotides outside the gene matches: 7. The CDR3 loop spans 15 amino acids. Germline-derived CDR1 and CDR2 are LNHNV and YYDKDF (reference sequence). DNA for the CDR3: TGTGCCACCAGCACAAACAGGGGGTTGGCAGATACGCAGTATTTT. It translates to CATSTNRGLADTQYF.

The CDR3 loop reads CASSLGGQGAHEQFF. DNA for the CDR3: TGTGCCAGCAGTTTAGGGGGACAGGGGGCCCATGAGCAGTTCTTC. This chain joins TRBV27 and TRBJ2-1; 12 nucleotides align to TRBD1. The CDR3 loop spans 15 amino acids. Trimming took 2 bases from V and 8 from J; bases not matched to a gene: 4. Germline V lookup: CDR1 MNHEY, CDR2 SMNVEV (reference sequence).

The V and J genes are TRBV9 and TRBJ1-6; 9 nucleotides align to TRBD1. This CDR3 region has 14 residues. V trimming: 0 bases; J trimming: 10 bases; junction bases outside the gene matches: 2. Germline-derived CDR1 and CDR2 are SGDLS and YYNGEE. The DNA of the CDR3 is TGTGCCAGCAGCGTAGGGACAGGGGCCTCACCCCTCCACTTT. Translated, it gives CASSVGTGASPLHF.

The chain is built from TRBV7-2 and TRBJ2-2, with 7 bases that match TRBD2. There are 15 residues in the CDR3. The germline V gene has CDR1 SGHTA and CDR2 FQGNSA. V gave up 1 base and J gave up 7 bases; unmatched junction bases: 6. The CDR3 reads CASSLGPGGGGELFF. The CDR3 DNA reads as TGTGCCAGCAGCTTAGGGCCGGGAGGAGGCGGGGAGCTGTTTTTT.

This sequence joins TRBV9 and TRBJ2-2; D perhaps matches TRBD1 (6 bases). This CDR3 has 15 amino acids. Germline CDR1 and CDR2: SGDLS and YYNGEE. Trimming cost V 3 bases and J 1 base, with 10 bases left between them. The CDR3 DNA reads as TGTGCCAGCAGCGACAGGGATGGGAACACCGGGGAGCTGTTTTTT. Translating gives CASSDRDGNTGELFF. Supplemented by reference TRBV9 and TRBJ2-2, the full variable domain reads DSGVTQTPKHLITATGQRVTLRCSPRSGDLSVYWYQQSLDQGLQFLIQYYNGEERAKGNILERFSAQQFPDLHSELNLSSLELGDSALYFCASSDRDGNTGELFFGEGSRLTVL.

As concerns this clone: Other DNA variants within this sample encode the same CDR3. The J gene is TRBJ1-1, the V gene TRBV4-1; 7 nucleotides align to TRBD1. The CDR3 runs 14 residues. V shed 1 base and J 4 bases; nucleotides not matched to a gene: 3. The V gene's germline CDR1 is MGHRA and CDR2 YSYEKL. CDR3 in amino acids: CASSQVQGGTEAFF. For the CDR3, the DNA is TGCGCCAGCAGCCAAGTCCAGGGGGGCACTGAAGCTTTCTTT.

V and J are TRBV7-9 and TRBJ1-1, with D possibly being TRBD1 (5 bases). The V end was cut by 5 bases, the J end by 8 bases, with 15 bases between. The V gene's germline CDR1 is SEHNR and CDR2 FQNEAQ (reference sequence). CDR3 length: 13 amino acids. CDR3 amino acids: CASSPREMMEAFF. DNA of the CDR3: TGTGCCAGCAGCCCCAGGGAAATGATGGAAGCTTTCTTT.

The CDR3 DNA reads TGCGCCAGCAGCCAGGGTACTAGCAATCAGCCCCAGCATTTT. Residues: CASSQGTSNQPQHF. The chain uses TRBV4-1 and TRBJ1-5; no definite D call. CDR1 and CDR2 (germline): MGHRA, YSYEKL. The CDR3 has 14 amino acids. V gave up 3 bases and J gave up 0 bases, with 6 bases separating them.

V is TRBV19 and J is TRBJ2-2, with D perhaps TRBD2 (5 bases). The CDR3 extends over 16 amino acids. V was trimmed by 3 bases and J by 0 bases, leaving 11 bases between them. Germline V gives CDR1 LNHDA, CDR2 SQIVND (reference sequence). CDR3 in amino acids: CASSIVAFANTGELFF. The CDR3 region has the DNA TGTGCCAGTAGTATCGTAGCGTTCGCGAACACCGGGGAGCTGTTTTTT.

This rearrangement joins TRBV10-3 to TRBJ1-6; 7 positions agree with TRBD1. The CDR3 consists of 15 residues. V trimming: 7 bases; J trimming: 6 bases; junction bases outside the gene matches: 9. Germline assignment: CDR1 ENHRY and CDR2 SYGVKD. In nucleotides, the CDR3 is TGTGCCATCAATGATCCGGGACAGCCTAATTCACCCCTCCACTTT. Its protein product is CAINDPGQPNSPLHF.

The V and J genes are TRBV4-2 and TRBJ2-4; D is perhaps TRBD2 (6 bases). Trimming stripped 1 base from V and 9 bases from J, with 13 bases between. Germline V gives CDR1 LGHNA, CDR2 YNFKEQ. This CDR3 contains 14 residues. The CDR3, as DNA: TGTGCCAGCAGCCAAGCGCGGGACGGCCCCATTCAGTACTTC. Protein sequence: CASSQARDGPIQYF.

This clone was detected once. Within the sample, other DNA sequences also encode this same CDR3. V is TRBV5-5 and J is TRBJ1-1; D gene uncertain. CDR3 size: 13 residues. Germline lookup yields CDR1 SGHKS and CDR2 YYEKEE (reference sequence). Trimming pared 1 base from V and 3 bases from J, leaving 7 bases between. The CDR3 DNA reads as TGTGCCAGCAGCTTGTGGGGAGACACTGAAGCTTTCTTT. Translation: CASSLWGDTEAFF.

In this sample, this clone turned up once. CDR3 nucleotide sequence: TGTGCCAGCAGCGTGACCGGGACAGGGAGTGAAAAACTGTTTTTT. This encodes CASSVTGTGSEKLFF. V and J are TRBV9 and TRBJ1-4; 9 bases agree with TRBD1. Germline CDR1 SGDLS, CDR2 YYNGEE. The CDR3 length is 15 residues. Losses at the gene ends were 2 bases for V and 7 bases for J; bases not matched to a gene: 6.

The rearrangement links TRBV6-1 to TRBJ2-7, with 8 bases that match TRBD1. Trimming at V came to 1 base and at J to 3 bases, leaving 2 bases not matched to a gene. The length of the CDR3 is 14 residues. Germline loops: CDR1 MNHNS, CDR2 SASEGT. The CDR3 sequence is CASSEVGQDYEQYF. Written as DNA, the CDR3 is TGTGCCAGCAGTGAAGTGGGACAGGACTACGAGCAGTACTTC.

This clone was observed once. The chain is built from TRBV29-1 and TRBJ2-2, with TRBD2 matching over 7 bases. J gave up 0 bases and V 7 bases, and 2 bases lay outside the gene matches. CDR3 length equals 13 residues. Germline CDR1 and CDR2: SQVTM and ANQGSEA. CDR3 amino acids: CSASGANTGELFF. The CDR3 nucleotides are TGCAGCGCTAGCGGTGCGAACACCGGGGAGCTGTTTTTT.

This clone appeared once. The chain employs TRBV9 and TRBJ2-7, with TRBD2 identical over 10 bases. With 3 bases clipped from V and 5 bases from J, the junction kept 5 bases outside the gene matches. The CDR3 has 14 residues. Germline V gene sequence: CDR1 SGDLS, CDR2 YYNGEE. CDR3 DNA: TGTGCCAGCAGCGCGGGACTAGCGATTAACGAGCAGTACTTC. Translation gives CASSAGLAINEQYF.

The CDR3 sequence: CASSERWPYEQYF. The DNA of the CDR3 is TGTGCCAGCAGTGAAAGGTGGCCCTACGAGCAGTACTTC. The chain has TRBV6-1 and TRBJ2-7; D remains ambiguous. In germline, CDR1 is MNHNS, CDR2 SASEGT. The CDR3 is made up of 13 amino acids. Deletions cut 2 bases from V and 2 bases from J, with 7 bases between.

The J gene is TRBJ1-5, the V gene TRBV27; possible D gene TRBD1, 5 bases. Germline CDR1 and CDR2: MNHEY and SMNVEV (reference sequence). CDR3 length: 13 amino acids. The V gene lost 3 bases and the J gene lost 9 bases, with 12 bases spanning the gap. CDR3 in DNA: TGTGCCAGCAGTTTGACAGCCCTTCCGCCCCAGCATTTT. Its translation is CASSLTALPPQHF.

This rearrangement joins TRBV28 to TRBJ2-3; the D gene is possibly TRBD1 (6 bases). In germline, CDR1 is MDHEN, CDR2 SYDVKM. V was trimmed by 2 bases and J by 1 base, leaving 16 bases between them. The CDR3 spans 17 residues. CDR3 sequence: CASSLRTAWGRTDTQYF. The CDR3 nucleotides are TGTGCCAGCAGTTTACGGACAGCCTGGGGGCGCACAGATACGCAGTATTTT.

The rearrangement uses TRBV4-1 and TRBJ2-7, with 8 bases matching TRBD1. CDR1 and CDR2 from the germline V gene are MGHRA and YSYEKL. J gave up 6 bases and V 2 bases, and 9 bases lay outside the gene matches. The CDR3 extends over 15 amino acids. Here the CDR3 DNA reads TGCGCCAGCAGCCAACCGACAGGGGCCCCCCTCGAGCAGTACTTC. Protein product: CASSQPTGAPLEQYF.

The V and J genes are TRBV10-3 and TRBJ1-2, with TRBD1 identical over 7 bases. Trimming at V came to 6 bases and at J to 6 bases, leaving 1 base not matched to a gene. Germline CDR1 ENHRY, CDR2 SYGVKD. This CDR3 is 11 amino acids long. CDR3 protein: CAIRTGDGYTF. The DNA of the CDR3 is TGTGCCATCAGAACAGGGGATGGCTACACCTTC.

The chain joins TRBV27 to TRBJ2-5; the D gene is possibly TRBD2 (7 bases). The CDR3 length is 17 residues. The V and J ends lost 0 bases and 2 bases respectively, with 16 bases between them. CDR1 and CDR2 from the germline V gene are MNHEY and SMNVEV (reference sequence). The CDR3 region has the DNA TGTGCCAGCAGTTTATCACGGGGGGCATGGAAGCAAGAGACCCAGTACTTC. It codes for CASSLSRGAWKQETQYF.

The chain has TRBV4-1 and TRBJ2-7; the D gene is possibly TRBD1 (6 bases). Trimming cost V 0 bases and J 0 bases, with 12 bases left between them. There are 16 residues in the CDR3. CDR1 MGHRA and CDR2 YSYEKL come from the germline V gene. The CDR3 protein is CASSQESGVLSYEQYF. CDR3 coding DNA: TGCGCCAGCAGCCAAGAGTCAGGGGTCCTCTCCTACGAGCAGTACTTC.

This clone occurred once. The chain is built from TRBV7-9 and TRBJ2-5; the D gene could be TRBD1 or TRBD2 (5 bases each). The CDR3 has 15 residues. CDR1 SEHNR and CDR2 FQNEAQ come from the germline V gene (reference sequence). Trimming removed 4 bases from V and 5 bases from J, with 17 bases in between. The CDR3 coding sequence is TGTGCCAGCAGCTCCCGAGGGGAAGGGTGGGAGACCCAGTACTTC. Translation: CASSSRGEGWETQYF. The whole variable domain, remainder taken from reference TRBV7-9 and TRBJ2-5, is DTGVSQNPRHKITKRGQNVTFRCDPISEHNRLYWYRQTLGQGPEFLTYFQNEAQLEKSRLLSDRFSAERPKGSFSTLEIQRTEQGDSAMYLCASSSRGEGWETQYFGPGTRLLVL.

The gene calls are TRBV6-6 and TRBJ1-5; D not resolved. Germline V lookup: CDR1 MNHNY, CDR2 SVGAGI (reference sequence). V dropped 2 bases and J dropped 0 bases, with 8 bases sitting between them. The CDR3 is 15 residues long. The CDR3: CASSYRENSNQPQHF. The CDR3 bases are TGTGCCAGCAGTTACAGAGAGAATAGCAATCAGCCCCAGCATTTT.

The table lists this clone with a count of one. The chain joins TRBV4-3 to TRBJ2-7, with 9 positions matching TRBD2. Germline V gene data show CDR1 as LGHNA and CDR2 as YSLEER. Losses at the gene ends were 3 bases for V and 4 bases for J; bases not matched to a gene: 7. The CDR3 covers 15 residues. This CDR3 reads CASSQGSGRIYEQYF. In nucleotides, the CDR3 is TGCGCCAGCAGCCAGGGGAGCGGGAGGATTTACGAGCAGTACTTC.

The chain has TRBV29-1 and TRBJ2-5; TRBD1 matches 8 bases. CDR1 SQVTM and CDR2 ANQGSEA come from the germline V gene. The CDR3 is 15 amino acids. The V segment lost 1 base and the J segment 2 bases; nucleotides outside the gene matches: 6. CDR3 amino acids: CSVEGADRGQETQYF. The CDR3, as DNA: TGCAGCGTTGAAGGAGCCGACAGGGGTCAAGAGACCCAGTACTTC.

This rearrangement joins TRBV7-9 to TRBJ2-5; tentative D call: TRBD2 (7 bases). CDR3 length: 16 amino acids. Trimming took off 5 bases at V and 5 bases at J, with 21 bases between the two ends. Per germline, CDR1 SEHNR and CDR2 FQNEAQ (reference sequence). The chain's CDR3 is CASSRQTWTAGETQYF. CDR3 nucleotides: TGTGCCAGCAGCCGTCAAACTTGGACAGCGGGGGAGACCCAGTACTTC.

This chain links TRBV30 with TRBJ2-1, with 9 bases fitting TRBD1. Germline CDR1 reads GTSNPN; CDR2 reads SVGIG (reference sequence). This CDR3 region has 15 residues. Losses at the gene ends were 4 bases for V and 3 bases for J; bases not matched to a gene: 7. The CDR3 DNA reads TGTGCCTGGAACAGGGGGCTTAAGGACTACAATGAGCAGTTCTTC. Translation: CAWNRGLKDYNEQFF.